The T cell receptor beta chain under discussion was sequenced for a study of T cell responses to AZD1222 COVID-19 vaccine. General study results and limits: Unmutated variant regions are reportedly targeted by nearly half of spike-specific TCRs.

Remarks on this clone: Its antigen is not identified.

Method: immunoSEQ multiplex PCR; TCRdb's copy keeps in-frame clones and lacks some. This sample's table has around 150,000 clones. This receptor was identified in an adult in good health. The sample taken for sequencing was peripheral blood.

As DNA, the CDR3 is TGTGCCAGCAGGGGTGGACAGGGAGGGAGATCACCCCTCCACTTT. Its translation is CASRGGQGGRSPLHF. J is TRBJ1-6 and V is TRBV25-1, with 8 bases that match TRBD1. The CDR3 is 15 amino acids. The J segment lost 10 bases and the V segment lost 6 bases, leaving 11 bases of the junction unmatched. CDR1 is MGHDK and CDR2 is SYGVNS in the germline V gene.